The T cell receptor beta chain under discussion was sequenced for a study of blood T cell repertoires in COVID-19. The repertoire was sequenced with immunoSEQ multiplex PCR; TCRdb's copy has only in-frame clones and lacks some. Of 150,000 to 200,000 clones listed, 80% to 90% are singletons. The trim removed 5 bases at V and 6 bases at J, leaving 6 bases unmatched. The length of the CDR3 is 14 residues. CDR1 and CDR2 (germline): MDHEN, SYDVKM. The J gene is TRBJ2-2, the V gene TRBV28; 7 bases match TRBD1. The receptor comes from a woman in her 70s with COVID-19, enrolled during active disease. Sequencing was performed on peripheral blood. The CDR3 loop reads CASSGQATAGELFF. CDR3 nucleotides: TGTGCCAGCAGTGGACAGGCGACCGCCGGGGAGCTGTTTTTT.